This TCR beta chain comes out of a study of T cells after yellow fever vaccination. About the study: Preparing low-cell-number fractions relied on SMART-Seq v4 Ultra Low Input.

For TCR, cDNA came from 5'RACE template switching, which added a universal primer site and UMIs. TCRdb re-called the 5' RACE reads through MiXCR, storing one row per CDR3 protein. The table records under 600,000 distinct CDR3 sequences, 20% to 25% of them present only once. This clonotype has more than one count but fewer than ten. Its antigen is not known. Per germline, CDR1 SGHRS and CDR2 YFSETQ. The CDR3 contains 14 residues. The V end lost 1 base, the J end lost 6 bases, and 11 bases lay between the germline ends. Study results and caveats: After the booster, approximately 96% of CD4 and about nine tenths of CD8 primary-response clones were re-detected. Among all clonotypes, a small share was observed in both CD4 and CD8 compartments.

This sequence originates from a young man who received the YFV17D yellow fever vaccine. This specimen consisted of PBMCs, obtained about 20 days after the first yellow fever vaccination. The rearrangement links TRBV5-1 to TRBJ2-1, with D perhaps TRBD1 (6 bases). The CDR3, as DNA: TGCGCCAGCAGCTTGTTGGGGGCGGTCAATGAGCAGTTCTTC. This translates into CASSLLGAVNEQFF. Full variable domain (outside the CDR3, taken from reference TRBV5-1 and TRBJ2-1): KAGVTQTPRYLIKTRGQQVTLSCSPISGHRSVSWYQQTPGQGLQFLFEYFSETQRNKGNFPGRFSGRQFSNSRSEMNVSTLELGDSALYLCASSLLGAVNEQFFGPGTRLTVL.